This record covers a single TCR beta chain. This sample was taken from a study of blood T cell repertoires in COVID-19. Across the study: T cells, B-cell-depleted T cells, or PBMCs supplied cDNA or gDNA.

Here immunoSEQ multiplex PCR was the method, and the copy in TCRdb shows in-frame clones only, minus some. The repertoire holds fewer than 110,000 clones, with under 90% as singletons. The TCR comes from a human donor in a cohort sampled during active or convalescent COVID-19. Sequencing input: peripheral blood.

CDR3 bases: TGTGCCACCAGTGCCTCGGGACAGGGGGTAGAGCAGCCCCAGCATTTT. It specifies CATSASGQGVEQPQHF. This chain uses TRBV24-1 with TRBJ1-5; 11 bases line up with TRBD1. The CDR3 has 16 residues. Germline V gene data show CDR1 as KGHDR and CDR2 as SFDVKD. Losses at the gene ends were 5 bases for V and 7 bases for J; bases not matched to a gene: 9.